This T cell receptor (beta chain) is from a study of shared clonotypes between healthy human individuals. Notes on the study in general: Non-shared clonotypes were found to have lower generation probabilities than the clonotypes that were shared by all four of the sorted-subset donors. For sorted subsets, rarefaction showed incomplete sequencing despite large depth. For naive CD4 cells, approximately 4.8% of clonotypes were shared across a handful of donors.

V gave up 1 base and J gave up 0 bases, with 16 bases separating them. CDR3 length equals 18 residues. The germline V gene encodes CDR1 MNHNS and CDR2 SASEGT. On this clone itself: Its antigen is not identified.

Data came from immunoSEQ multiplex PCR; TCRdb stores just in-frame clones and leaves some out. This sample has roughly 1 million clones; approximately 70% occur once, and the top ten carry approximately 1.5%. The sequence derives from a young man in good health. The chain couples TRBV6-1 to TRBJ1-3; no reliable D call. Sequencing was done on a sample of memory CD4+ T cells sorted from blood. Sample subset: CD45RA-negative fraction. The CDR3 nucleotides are TGTGCCAGCAGTGAAGTTAGGGCCAGGATATTCTCTGGAAACACCATATATTTT. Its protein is CASSEVRARIFSGNTIYF.